The source of this T cell receptor (beta chain) is a study of CD8+CD57+ T cells in acquired aplastic anemia. Whole-study context: Around 3.5 ug was the average amount of DNA from sorted CD4+ and CD8+ cells. Study-wide results and limits: Approximately 30 CD8+ CDR3 sequences were shared between patients and controls.

A word on this clonotype: Its cognate antigen is unknown.

The germline V and J ends were trimmed by 2 bases and 0 bases, with 19 bases remaining between them. Germline V gene sequence: CDR1 KGHDR, CDR2 SFDVKD. This CDR3 contains 19 residues. Profiling of TCR beta VDJ combinations and CDR3 sequences used genomic DNA as template. One entry per CDR3 protein, called by TCRdb with MiXCR from the reads. The sample shows about 210,000 distinct CDR3 sequences, approximately 35% of them seen only once. V usage is TRBV24-1 and J usage is TRBJ2-1; no clear D gene. The sequencing sample was made of sorted CD4+, CD8+, or CD8+CD57+ T cells (not recorded which) from PBMCs. This receptor was obtained from a human donor in good health, serving as a control. The chain's CDR3 is CATSDSLSPTESSYNEQFF. Here the CDR3 DNA reads TGTGCCACCAGTGATTCCCTAAGCCCAACAGAGAGCTCCTACAATGAGCAGTTCTTC.